Included here is one TCR beta chain sequence, with context. Its antigen is unknown. The data derive from a study of lymphopenia after photon versus proton radiotherapy. CDR1 and CDR2 (germline): SGHTA, FQGNSA. Trimming left V 1 base short and J 5 bases short, with 17 bases between. The CDR3 sequence is 16 residues long. Sequenced by immunoSEQ multiplex PCR; TCRdb stores in-frame clones only, minus some. This table holds tens of thousands of clones, about 87% found once. Study-level points and caveats: After the lymphocyte nadir, photon-treated repertoires showed oligoclonal expansion, especially of CD8+ Temra cells. Post-nadir TCR diversity decline inversely tracked overall survival among those who died.

This receptor was obtained from an elderly man with esophageal cancer. Here the sequenced sample was peripheral blood, taken from a patient treated with proton-based radiotherapy. This chain connects TRBV7-2 to TRBJ1-2, with D possibly TRBD1 on 6 matching bases. CDR3 protein: CASSLDHGGARYGYTF. The CDR3 nucleotides are TGTGCCAGCAGCTTAGATCACGGGGGCGCCAGGTATGGCTACACCTTC. The complete variable domain, with remaining parts taken from reference TRBV7-2 and TRBJ1-2, reads GAGVSQSPSNKVTEKGKDVELRCDPISGHTALYWYRQSLGQGLEFLIYFQGNSAPDKSGLPSDRFSAERTGGSVSTLTIQRTQQEDSAVYLCASSLDHGGARYGYTFGSGTRLTVV.